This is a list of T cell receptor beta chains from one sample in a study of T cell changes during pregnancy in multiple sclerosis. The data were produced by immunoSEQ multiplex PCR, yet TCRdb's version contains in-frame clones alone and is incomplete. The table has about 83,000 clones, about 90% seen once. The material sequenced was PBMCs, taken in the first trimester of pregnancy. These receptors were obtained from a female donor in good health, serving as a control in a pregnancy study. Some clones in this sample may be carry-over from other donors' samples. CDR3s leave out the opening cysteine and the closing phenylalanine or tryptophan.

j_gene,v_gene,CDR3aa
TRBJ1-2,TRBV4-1,ASSYRRDRGQSGYT
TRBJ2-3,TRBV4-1,ASSPPGTSGVPQY
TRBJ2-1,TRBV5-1,ASSLEGQLSYNEQF
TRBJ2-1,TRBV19,ASSIGRGGIGF
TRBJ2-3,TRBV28,ASSLHTGSTDTQY
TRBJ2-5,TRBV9,ASSLSGEETQY
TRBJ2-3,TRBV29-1,SVEVGRLAGGPDTQY
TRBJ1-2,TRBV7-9,ASSQQGAEGYT
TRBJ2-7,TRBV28,ASSTLREAYEQY
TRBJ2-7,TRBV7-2,ASSTPDRGIDEQY
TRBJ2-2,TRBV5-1,ASSLVADNTGELF
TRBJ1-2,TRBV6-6,ASSPGTYYGYT
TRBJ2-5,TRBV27,ASSLGLAGGPFETQY
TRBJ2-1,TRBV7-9,ASSSGTPIFNEQF
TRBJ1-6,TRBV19,ASSIGRQGNSPLH
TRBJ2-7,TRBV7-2,ASSLAGGSRYEQY
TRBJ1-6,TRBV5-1,ASSYRAGGYNSPLH
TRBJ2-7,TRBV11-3,ASSLGSGGTSYEQY
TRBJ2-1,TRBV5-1,ASSFDGNEQF
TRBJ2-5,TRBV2,ASSERTDSTQETQY
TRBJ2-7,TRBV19,ASTSLLSPTVQY
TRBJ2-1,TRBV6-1,ASSHNLAGEQF
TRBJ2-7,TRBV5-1,ASSFSSYEQY
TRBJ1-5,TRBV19,ASSYMTGGANQPQH
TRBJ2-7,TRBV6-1,ASSPRDSKYEQY
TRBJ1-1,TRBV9,ASSGQTRAITEAF
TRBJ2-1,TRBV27,ASSYEPGYNEQF
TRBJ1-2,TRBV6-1,ASSELGGSGYT
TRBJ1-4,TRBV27,ASSLVRGDEKLF
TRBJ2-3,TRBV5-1,ASSLASGSGTDTQY
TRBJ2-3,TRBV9,ASSVDPGLRTDTQY
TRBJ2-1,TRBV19,ASRAPSGRAYNEQF
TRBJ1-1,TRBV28,ASSLGGRAEAF
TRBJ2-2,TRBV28,ASSSLLAGGPSAGTGELF
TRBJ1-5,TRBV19,ASNVRGSDQPQH
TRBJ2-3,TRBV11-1,ASSLSGTASTDTQY
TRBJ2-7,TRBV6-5,ASSQLAGGDYEQY
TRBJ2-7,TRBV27,ASSSSLTSGSEQY
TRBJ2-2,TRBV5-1,ASSPRQGANTGELF
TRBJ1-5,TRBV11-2,ASSLDPLGNQPQH
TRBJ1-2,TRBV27,ASTGTGHYGYT
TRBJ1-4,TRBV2,ASAWTERGEKLF
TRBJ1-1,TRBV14,ASSQGVWAEAF
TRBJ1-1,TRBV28,ASTWLGRNTEAF
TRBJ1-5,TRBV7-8,ASSPGQVDQPQH
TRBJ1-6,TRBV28,ASSTTGQGARNSPLH
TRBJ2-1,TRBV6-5,ASSPTGSSYNEQF
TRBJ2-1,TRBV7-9,ASSLKAGEQF
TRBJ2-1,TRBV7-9,ASSFSGGAREQF
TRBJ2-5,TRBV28,ASSFRGRQY
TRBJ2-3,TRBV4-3,ASSRTGEAADTQY
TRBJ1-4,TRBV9,ASSPEQGFKEKLF
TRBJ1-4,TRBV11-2,ASSLAGQLGREKLF
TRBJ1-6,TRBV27,ASSFATGLNSPLH
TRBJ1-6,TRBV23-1,ASSQGGLLPVNNSPLH
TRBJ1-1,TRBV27,ASNRQGPNTEAF
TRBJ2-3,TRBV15,ATSRDRPGGRGGTQY
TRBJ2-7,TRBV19,ATGQGGNEQY